Below, 9 T cell receptor beta chains from the same sample are listed, as sequenced in a study of CD8+CD57+ T cells in acquired aplastic anemia. Researchers used genomic DNA as the template to profile TCR beta VDJ and CDR3. TCRdb recomputed calls from the reads with MiXCR, one row per CDR3 protein. The sample lists 250,000 to 350,000 distinct CDR3 sequences, approximately 57% occurring once. Patients selected for sequencing had displayed CD8+CD57+ cell expansion by flow cytometry. Material for sequencing was sorted CD4+, CD8+, or CD8+CD57+ T cells (not recorded which) from PBMCs. These receptors came from a human donor with aplastic anemia.

The rearrangement uses TRBV15 and TRBJ1-5; 8 bases align to TRBD1. V was clipped by 4 bases and J by 4 bases; unmatched bases: 6. This CDR3 has 15 amino acids. Germline V CDR1 and CDR2: LNHNV, YYDKDF (reference sequence). CDR3 sequence: CATSNGDRGNQPQHF. The CDR3 coding sequence is TGTGCCACCAGCAACGGAGACAGGGGTAATCAGCCCCAGCATTTT.

The chain employs TRBV2 and TRBJ1-5; no reliable D call. The assigned J gene may be wrong: the sequence end matches TRBJ2-3 better. The CDR3 is 14 residues long. CDR1 SNHLY and CDR2 FYNNEI come from the germline V gene. CDR3 loop: CASSDRTDDQPQYF. The CDR3 DNA reads as TGTGCCAGCAGTGATCGGACGGATGATCAGCCCCAGTATTTT.

The chain combines TRBV7-2 with TRBJ1-4; a weak D match, TRBD1 (5 bases). CDR1 and CDR2 (germline): SGHTA, FQGNSA. Trimming cost V 4 bases and J 5 bases, with 8 bases left between them. The CDR3 consists of 13 residues. The CDR3 region is CASSSWTNEKLFF. DNA for the CDR3: TGTGCCAGCAGCTCTTGGACAAATGAAAAACTGTTTTTT.

This clonotype was seen just once. The CDR3 region has the DNA TGCGCCAGCAGCTTAGGGACAGGGATTGCCGAGCAGTACTTC. This translates into CASSLGTGIAEQYF. The chain carries TRBV5-1 and TRBJ2-7, with 9 bases identical to TRBD1. Germline-derived CDR1 and CDR2 are SGHRS and YFSETQ. The J segment lost 6 bases and the V segment lost 2 bases, leaving 6 bases of the junction unmatched. This CDR3 comprises 14 residues.

V usage is TRBV24-1 and J usage is TRBJ2-5, with 10 bases fitting TRBD1. CDR3 length equals 16 residues. Germline trimming cut 1 base from V and 5 bases from J; bases unmatched to any gene: 6. Looked up from germline, CDR1 is KGHDR and CDR2 is SFDVKD. The CDR3 loop is CATSDFGDRGAETQYF. The DNA for the CDR3 is TGTGCCACCAGTGATTTTGGGGACAGGGGAGCGGAGACCCAGTACTTC.

This chain links TRBV6-5 with TRBJ2-3, with D uncertain. This CDR3 region has 13 residues. The ends were cut back, 6 bases at V and 2 bases at J, with 9 bases in the middle. Germline V gene sequence: CDR1 MNHEY, CDR2 SVGAGI. The DNA of the CDR3 is TGTGCCAGCAGGCCCAGGATCACAGATACGCAGTATTTT. Its translation: CASRPRITDTQYF.

V usage is TRBV7-8 and J usage is TRBJ2-2; D uncertain. This CDR3 has 15 residues. Trimming pared 2 bases from V and 3 bases from J, leaving 10 bases between. Germline assignment: CDR1 SGHVS and CDR2 FQNEAQ. CDR3 sequence (DNA): TGTGCCAGCAGCTTACACGGTCCGTACACCGGGGAGCTGTTTTTT. Encoded protein: CASSLHGPYTGELFF.

The J gene is TRBJ1-2, the V gene TRBV19, with D possibly being TRBD1 (5 bases). V was trimmed by 6 bases and J by 1 base, leaving 18 bases between them. The CDR3 sequence is 16 residues long. The germline gives CDR1 LNHDA, CDR2 SQIVND (reference sequence). The CDR3 coding sequence is TGTGCCAGTAGCAACCAGGGACGGGGGATTAACTATGGCTACACCTTC. Protein: CASSNQGRGINYGYTF.

This clonotype was recorded at least ten times. The gene calls are TRBV2 and TRBJ2-1; D gene uncertain. The CDR3 runs to 16 residues. Per the germline V gene, CDR1 is SNHLY and CDR2 is FYNNEI. The V end lost 7 bases, the J end lost 0 bases, and 16 bases lay between the germline ends. The CDR3 sequence: CASNSPLADSYNEQFF. Here the CDR3 DNA reads TGTGCCAGCAACAGCCCCTTGGCGGACTCCTACAATGAGCAGTTCTTC.